This TCR beta chain came from a study of regulatory T cells in long-lasting Graves disease. Time point here: newly diagnosed GD, antithyroid drugs for less than 3 months. From PBMCs, RNA was extracted and then used to make the TCR library. Under American Thyroid Association guidelines, Graves' disease was diagnosed. There are a few counts of this clonotype. Antigen: not known. Study results and caveats: Persistent disease favored TRBV28, TRBJ1-2 and TRBJ2-5. The small sample size may have reduced accuracy.

In building TCR beta libraries, iRepertoire HTBI primers were used together with Arm-PCR of CDR3 regions. TCRdb re-analysed the multiplex PCR reads in MiXCR, keeping a single row per CDR3 protein. The sample contains 410,000 or so distinct CDR3 sequences, about 15% of which appear only once. Germline V gives CDR1 GTSNPN, CDR2 SVGIG (reference sequence). This CDR3 comprises 16 residues. V gave up 0 bases and J gave up 3 bases; unmatched junction bases: 8. These data are also associated with another study on T cells in Graves' hyperthyroidism and ophthalmopathy.

The sequence was obtained from a woman in her twenties or thirties with Graves disease. The V call is TRBV30, the J call TRBJ1-5; TRBD1 matches 7 bases. Sample: peripheral blood mononuclear cells (PBMCs), taken at new diagnosis, from a patient treated with antithyroid drugs. CDR3 in DNA: TGTGCCTGGAGTGTACAGTCCAGGGGGGCCAATCAGCCCCAGCATTTT. This sequence encodes CAWSVQSRGANQPQHF. Filled out from reference TRBV30 and TRBJ1-5, the complete variable domain reads SQTIHQWPATLVQPVGSPLSLECTVEGTSNPNLYWYRQAAGRGLQLLFYSVGIGQISSEVPQNLSASRPQDRQFILSSKKLLLSDSGFYLCAWSVQSRGANQPQHFGDGTRLSIL.